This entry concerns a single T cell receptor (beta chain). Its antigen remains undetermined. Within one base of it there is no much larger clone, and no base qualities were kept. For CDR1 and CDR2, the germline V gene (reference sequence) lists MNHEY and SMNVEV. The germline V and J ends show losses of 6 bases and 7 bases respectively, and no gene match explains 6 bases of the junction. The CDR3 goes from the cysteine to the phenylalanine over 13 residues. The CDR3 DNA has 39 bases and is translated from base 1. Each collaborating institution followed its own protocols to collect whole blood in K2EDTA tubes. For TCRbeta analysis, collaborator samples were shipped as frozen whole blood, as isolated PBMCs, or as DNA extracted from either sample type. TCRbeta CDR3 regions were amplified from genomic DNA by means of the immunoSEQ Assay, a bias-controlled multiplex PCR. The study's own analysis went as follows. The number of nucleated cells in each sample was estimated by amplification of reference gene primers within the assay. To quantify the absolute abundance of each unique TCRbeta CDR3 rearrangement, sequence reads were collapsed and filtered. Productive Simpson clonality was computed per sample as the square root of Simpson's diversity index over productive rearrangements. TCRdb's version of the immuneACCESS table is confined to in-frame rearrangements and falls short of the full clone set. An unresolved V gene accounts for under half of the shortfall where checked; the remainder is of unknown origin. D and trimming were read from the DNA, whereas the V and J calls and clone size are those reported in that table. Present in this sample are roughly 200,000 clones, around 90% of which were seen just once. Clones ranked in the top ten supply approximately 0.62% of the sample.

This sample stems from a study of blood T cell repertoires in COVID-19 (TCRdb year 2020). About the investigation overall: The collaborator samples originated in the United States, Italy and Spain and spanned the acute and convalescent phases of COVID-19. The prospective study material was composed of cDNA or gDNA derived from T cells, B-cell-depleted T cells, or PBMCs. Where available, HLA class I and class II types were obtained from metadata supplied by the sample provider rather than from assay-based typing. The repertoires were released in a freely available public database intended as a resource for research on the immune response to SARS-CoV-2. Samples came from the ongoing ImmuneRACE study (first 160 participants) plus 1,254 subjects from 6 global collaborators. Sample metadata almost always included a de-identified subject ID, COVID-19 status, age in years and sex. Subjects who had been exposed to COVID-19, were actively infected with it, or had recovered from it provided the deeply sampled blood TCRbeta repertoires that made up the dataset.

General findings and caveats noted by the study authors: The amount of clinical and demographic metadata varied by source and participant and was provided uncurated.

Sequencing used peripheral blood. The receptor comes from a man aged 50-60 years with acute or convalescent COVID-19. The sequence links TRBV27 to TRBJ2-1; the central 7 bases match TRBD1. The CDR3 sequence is CASRMTGSNEQFF. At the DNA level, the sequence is TGTGCCAGCAGGATGACAGGGTCTAATGAGCAGTTCTTC.